These T cell receptor beta chains were read from a single sample in a study of CD8 T cells in ankylosing spondylitis. TCRdb reprocessed the 5' RACE reads via MiXCR and lists one record per CDR3 protein. This sample has under 250,000 distinct CDR3 sequences, with roughly 10% found just once. The specimen was blood, either unsorted or a sorted T cell fraction (not recorded which). The receptors here all came from a male donor with ankylosing spondylitis or in good health (not recorded which). Both conserved end residues are part of each CDR3. The order of the fields is J gene, D gene, clone size, V gene, CDR3 DNA, CDR3 protein. D genes are given only for firm matches. Where a row states a size, it is once, few, many or the class of an expanded clone; other rows omit it.

J: TRBJ2-1; D: TRBD2; size: many; V: TRBV5-1; DNA: TGCGCCAGCAGCCGCCGACTAGCGGGGGGCTTCAATGAGCAGTTCTTC; CDR3: CASSRRLAGGFNEQFF
J: TRBJ2-1; D: NA; size: NA; V: TRBV11-2; DNA: TGTGCCAGCAGCGGGGGCCTTCGGGGGGTTGAGCAGTTCTTC; CDR3: CASSGGLRGVEQFF
J: TRBJ2-1; D: TRBD2; size: many; V: TRBV10-3; DNA: TGTGCCACCGGGGCTAGCGGGGACAATGAGCAGTTCTTC; CDR3: CATGASGDNEQFF
J: TRBJ1-1; D: NA; size: many; V: TRBV15; DNA: TGTGCCACCAGCCTGGAAAAGGTCAGGGGGAACACTGAAGCTTTCTTT; CDR3: CATSLEKVRGNTEAFF
J: TRBJ2-2; D: TRBD2; size: many; V: TRBV20-1; DNA: TGCAGTGCTAGCGGGGGGAGTGACACCGGGGAGCTGTTTTTT; CDR3: CSASGGSDTGELFF
J: TRBJ1-5; D: NA; size: NA; V: TRBV2; DNA: TGTGCCAGCAGCCCCTGGGGGAGCGATCAGCCCCAGCATTTT; CDR3: CASSPWGSDQPQHF
J: TRBJ2-5; D: TRBD2; size: few; V: TRBV29-1; DNA: TGCAGCGTGGCCTGGACTAGAGTAGGCGAGACCCAGTACTTC; CDR3: CSVAWTRVGETQYF
J: TRBJ1-6; D: TRBD1; size: NA; V: TRBV5-5; DNA: TGTGCCAGCATCTATACAGGGGTCCATAATTCACCCCTCCACTTT; CDR3: CASIYTGVHNSPLHF
J: TRBJ2-1; D: TRBD2; size: NA; V: TRBV2; DNA: TGTGCCAGCAGTTCCTACATACTAGCGGGAGGGCCTAGAGGGAATGAGCAGTTCTTC; CDR3: CASSSYILAGGPRGNEQFF
J: TRBJ1-2; D: TRBD1; size: few; V: TRBV7-9; DNA: TGTGCCAGCAGCTTTTCCGGGACAGTGCGGGGATTGGACTACACCTTC; CDR3: CASSFSGTVRGLDYTF
J: TRBJ2-4; D: TRBD1; size: many; V: TRBV12-3/TRBV12-4; DNA: TGTGCCAGCAGCAGACAGGGGGTAGAGTACATTCAGTACTTC; CDR3: CASSRQGVEYIQYF
J: TRBJ2-3; D: TRBD2; size: few; V: TRBV7-3; DNA: TGTGCCAGCAGCTTAGGGACTAGCCGGGGCACAGATACGCAGTATTTT; CDR3: CASSLGTSRGTDTQYF
J: TRBJ1-4; D: NA; size: many; V: TRBV5-1; DNA: TGCGCCAGCAGCTTGGATCTCTACGCAGAAAAACTGTTTTTT; CDR3: CASSLDLYAEKLFF
J: TRBJ1-1; D: NA; size: many; V: TRBV12-3/TRBV12-4; DNA: TGTGCCAGCAGTTCCCAGGGATCTTGGAACACTGAAGCTTTCTTT; CDR3: CASSSQGSWNTEAFF
J: TRBJ2-5; D: NA; size: many; V: TRBV6-1; DNA: TGTGCCAGCAAGAGTGTTCGGGGTACGGGGGACCAGTACTTC; CDR3: CASKSVRGTGDQYF
J: TRBJ2-1; D: NA; size: few; V: TRBV11-3; DNA: TGTGCCAGCAGCGCCCACTTGTTGGGTTACGATGAGCAGTTCTTC; CDR3: CASSAHLLGYDEQFF
J: TRBJ1-1; D: NA; size: NA; V: TRBV7-2; DNA: TGTGCCAGCAGCTTAGTAACGGGAAAGGGTGAAGCTTTCTTT; CDR3: CASSLVTGKGEAFF
J: TRBJ2-3; D: NA; size: many; V: TRBV29-1; DNA: TGCAGCGTTGAACCAGCCACAGATACGCAGTATTTT; CDR3: CSVEPATDTQYF
J: TRBJ1-4; D: TRBD1; size: NA; V: TRBV5-1; DNA: TGCGCCAGCAGCTTGGGGGACAGGGAAAAGGAAAAACTGTTTTTT; CDR3: CASSLGDREKEKLFF
J: TRBJ2-2; D: TRBD1; size: few; V: TRBV7-9; DNA: TGTGCCAGCAGCTCCTGGGGGACAGGAGACACCGGGGAGCTGTTTTTT; CDR3: CASSSWGTGDTGELFF
J: TRBJ2-5; D: NA; size: NA; V: TRBV2; DNA: TGTGCCACCACACCAGGAACCCAAGAGACCCAGTACTTC; CDR3: CATTPGTQETQYF
J: TRBJ1-6; D: TRBD1; size: few; V: TRBV20-1; DNA: TGCAGTGTTTCCGAACAGGGGGTTAATTCACCCCTCCACTTT; CDR3: CSVSEQGVNSPLHF
J: TRBJ2-5; D: NA; size: many; V: TRBV12-3/TRBV12-4; DNA: TGTGCCAGCAGTTTAGGGCAGGCCGTAGAGACCCAGTACTTC; CDR3: CASSLGQAVETQYF
J: TRBJ2-3; D: TRBD2; size: many; V: TRBV9; DNA: TGTGCCAGCAGCCCCCCCGGGACGGGGGGATCAGATACGCAGTATTTT; CDR3: CASSPPGTGGSDTQYF
J: TRBJ1-4; D: TRBD1; size: many; V: TRBV3-1; DNA: TGTGCCAGCCGCCGACAGGGACACAATGAAAAACTGTTTTTT; CDR3: CASRRQGHNEKLFF
J: TRBJ2-4; D: NA; size: many; V: TRBV7-3; DNA: TGTGCCAGCAGCCTCTCTGGCGAGTTCGGAAACATTCAGTACTTC; CDR3: CASSLSGEFGNIQYF
J: TRBJ1-1; D: TRBD1; size: many; V: TRBV20-1; DNA: TGCAGTAACAGCCCGGACAGGGGCGCGAATGAAGCTTTCTTT; CDR3: CSNSPDRGANEAFF
J: TRBJ2-7; D: NA; size: NA; V: TRBV19; DNA: TGTGCCAGTAGTTCGCACAATGAACGTAGCGGCTCCTACGAGCAGTACTTC; CDR3: CASSSHNERSGSYEQYF
J: TRBJ2-3; D: NA; size: many; V: TRBV29-1; DNA: TGCAGCCTCAAAGGAGGATTAGCGACAGATACGCAGTATTTT; CDR3: CSLKGGLATDTQYF
J: TRBJ2-5; D: NA; size: NA; V: TRBV29-1; DNA: TGCAGCGTTGGTGGGGGAGAAGAGACCCAGTACTTC; CDR3: CSVGGGEETQYF
J: TRBJ2-7; D: NA; size: many; V: TRBV5-1; DNA: TGCGCCAGCAGTTTCGGCCCAGGTGAAACCTACGAGCAGTACTTC; CDR3: CASSFGPGETYEQYF
J: TRBJ1-1; D: NA; size: many; V: TRBV20-1; DNA: TGCAGTGCTAGAGGTCAGGGGCGCTTCACTGAAGCTTTCTTT; CDR3: CSARGQGRFTEAFF